The clone carrying this T cell receptor beta chain showed up just a few times. Its specificity is unknown. These data originate in a study of T cell repertoires in cytomegalovirus infection. Background on the study: Public TCR beta signatures provided an indication of both CMV infection and a matching HLA type.

TCRdb re-called the reads with MiXCR, one entry per CDR3 protein. The sample carries some 680,000 distinct CDR3 sequences, 35% recorded once. There are 12 residues in the CDR3. V was trimmed by 5 bases and J by 8 bases, leaving 12 bases between them. Findings of the study overall: Cumulative frequency of public TCR beta families picked out carriers of CMV plus the relevant HLA.

Sequencing was done on a sample of PBMCs. This rearrangement joins TRBV12-3 or TRBV12-4 to TRBJ1-2, with unresolved D. The clonotype originates from a human donor in good health (CMV status not recorded). Some clones in this sample may be carry-over from other donors' samples. CDR3 sequence (DNA): TGTGCCAGCAGTCCCCGTCAGGAGGGCTACACCTTC. Translated: CASSPRQEGYTF.